This T cell receptor beta chain is from a study of cytomegalovirus exposure and HLA in healthy donors. Points from the study as a whole: When analyzed later, a missense DCLRE1C variant was found to be linked to TCR beta V- and J-gene trimming. HLA restriction was apparent for most CMV-associated TCR beta chains in a later analysis.

Healthy people donating bone marrow made up the donors. The V gene's germline CDR1 is SNHLY and CDR2 FYNNEI. CDR3 length equals 16 residues. V was pared by 3 bases and J by 3 bases, with 7 bases of the junction left unmatched. In the PCR, 60 Vbeta and 13 Jbeta primers were used. Here immunoSEQ multiplex PCR was the method, and the copy in TCRdb shows in-frame clones only, minus some. The profile shows about 140,000 clones, around three quarters of them singletons. This clone was counted only a few times. No antigen is known for it. This TCR was recovered from a man aged 35 to 55 in good health and CMV-seropositive. The sample comprised PBMCs. This chain uses TRBV2 with TRBJ1-5; TRBD1 matches 8 bases. The CDR3 coding sequence is TGTGCCAGCAGTGATCAGGGGGCCATTAACAATCAGCCCCAGCATTTT. Its protein product is CASSDQGAINNQPQHF.